This TCR beta chain originates from a study of T cells after yellow fever vaccination. In the study overall: It was SMART-Seq v4 Ultra Low Input that prepared the fractions with low cell numbers. Overall study findings and caveats: Once the booster was given, most primary-vaccination clones reappeared, at just under 98% for CD4 and roughly 91% for CD8.

Germline CDR1 is MNHEY and CDR2 is SMNVEV (reference sequence). Trimming pared 5 bases from V and 6 bases from J, leaving 11 bases between. This CDR3 region has 12 residues. This clonotype was recorded many times. Antigen specificity is unknown. UMIs and a universal primer site were added when TCR cDNA was made by 5'RACE template switching. TCRdb recomputed calls from the 5' RACE reads with MiXCR, one row per CDR3 protein. The sample holds tens of thousands of distinct CDR3 sequences; 6.5% to 9% are singletons and the top ten take 35% to 45%. The TCR was taken from a young man who received the YFV17D yellow fever vaccine. This sequence joins TRBV27 and TRBJ2-7; the D gene is possibly TRBD2 (5 bases). Source: CD8+ T cells sorted from PBMCs, taken 15 days after the yellow fever booster vaccination. CDR3 amino acids: CASSGVLGEQYF. The CDR3 nucleotides read TGTGCCAGCAGTGGGGTACTAGGCGAGCAGTACTTC.